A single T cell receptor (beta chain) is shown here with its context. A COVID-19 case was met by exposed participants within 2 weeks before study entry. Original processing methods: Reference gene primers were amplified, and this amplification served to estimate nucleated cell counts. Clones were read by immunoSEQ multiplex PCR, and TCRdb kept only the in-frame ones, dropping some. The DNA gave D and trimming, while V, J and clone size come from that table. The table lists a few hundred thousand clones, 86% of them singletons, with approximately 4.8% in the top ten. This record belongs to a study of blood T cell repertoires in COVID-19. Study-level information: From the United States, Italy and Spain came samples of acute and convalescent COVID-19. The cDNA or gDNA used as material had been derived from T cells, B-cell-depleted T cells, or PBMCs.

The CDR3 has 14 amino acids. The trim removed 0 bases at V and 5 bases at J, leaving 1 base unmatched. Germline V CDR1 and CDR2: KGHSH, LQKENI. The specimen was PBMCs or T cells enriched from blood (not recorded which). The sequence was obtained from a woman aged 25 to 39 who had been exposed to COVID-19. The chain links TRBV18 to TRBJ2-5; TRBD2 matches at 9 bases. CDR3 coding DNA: TGTGCCAGCTCACCACCTAGCGGGGGTGAGACCCAGTACTTC. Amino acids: CASSPPSGGETQYF.